The present T cell receptor beta chain was sequenced within a study of OX40 agonist ivuxolimab in advanced cancers. In terms of the full investigation: Ivuxolimab, which targeted the costimulatory receptor OX40 (CD134), was an agonistic, fully human IgG2 monoclonal antibody. Prior anti-PD-1, anti-PD-L1 or anti-CTLA-4 therapy was permitted, and checkpoint inhibitors had been received by 40% to 50% of dose-escalation patients. Partial responses occurred in three dose-escalation patients, of whom one had hepatocellular carcinoma and two had cutaneous melanoma. Of the roughly 54 patients in dose escalation, 19 had hepatocellular carcinoma, about 15 had melanoma, 9 had renal cell carcinoma and 9 had head and neck cancer. The paper covers the monotherapy dose-escalation part of the phase I ivuxolimab trial, which included N ≈ 57 patients. Peripheral TCRbeta sequencing aimed to test whether ivuxolimab altered TCR sequence diversity and caused clonal T-cell expansion. Intravenous ivuxolimab was administered to patients every 2 weeks at six dose levels: 0.01, 0.1, 0.3, 1.5, 3 and 10 mg/kg. In the dose-escalation cohort, around four fifths of patients were male, and the mean age was about 55 years, with a range of about 23 to 80.

Broad study findings and their caveats: After ivuxolimab, CD8+ T cells had more expanded clones than CD4+ T cells on average. In the 0.1-3.0 mg/kg groups, partial responders had among the lowest normalized peripheral clonal expansion, particularly in CD8+ T cells. At doses of 0.1 to 3.0 mg/kg, clonal expansion of both CD4+ and CD8+ T cells in blood was seen between baseline and week 6. The antigen specificity of the peripheral T cells that underwent clonal expansion was not determined. Low levels of normalized T-cell clonal expansion were also seen in some patients who did not respond.

Patients with a history of autoimmune disease or receiving systemic immunosuppression were excluded from the trial. Peripheral blood for TCR sequencing was collected from all dose cohorts at baseline, on cycle 4 day 1, and on cycle 7 day 1. Samples came from an open-label, multicenter, first-in-human phase I dose-escalation trial of ivuxolimab. Adults with locally advanced or metastatic head and neck squamous cell, hepatocellular, melanoma or renal cell carcinoma were enrolled in the trial. Before TCR sequencing, CD4+ T cells and CD8+ T cells from peripheral blood were sorted into separate populations. About this clone: Its antigen is currently not known. Base quality data are lacking; no much larger clone is found one base away.

For sequencing of the TCRbeta CDR3 region, genomic DNA was extracted from the sorted cells. The immunoSEQ Assay was used for sequencing of TCRbeta CDR3 regions. This immuneACCESS table, as held by TCRdb, lists in-frame sequences with V and J called but not all clones. Of the missing ones, under half trace to an unresolved V gene in checked studies; the others have no known cause. The sample records about 59,000 clones, about 90% of which are singletons. Of the sample, approximately 0.39% is held by the ten largest clones. Between the V and J ends, shortened by 5 bases and 0 bases respectively, the junction contains 11 bases. Including the terminal cysteine and phenylalanine, the CDR3 comprises 15 residues. Only the CDR3 DNA stays, 45 bases, in frame from base 1. For CDR1 and CDR2, the germline V gene (reference sequence) lists LNHDA and SQIVND.

The rearranged segments are TRBV19 and TRBJ2-1, with no confident D gene call. The material sequenced was CD4+ or CD8+ T cells sorted from blood, taken in a trial of the OX40 agonist ivuxolimab. The sequence was collected from an adult with an advanced solid tumor such as melanoma, head and neck, liver or kidney cancer. The CDR3 reads CASSLAMSSYNEQFF. The DNA is as follows: TGTGCCAGTAGTCTCGCTATGAGCTCCTACAATGAGCAGTTCTTC. This CDR3, with the reference TRBV19 and TRBJ2-1 proteins standing in past its ends, gives the full variable domain DGGITQSPKYLFRKEGQNVTLSCEQNLNHDAMYWYRQDPGQGLRLIYYSQIVNDFQKGDIAEGYSVSREKKESFPLTVTSAQKNPTAFYLCASSLAMSSYNEQFFGPGTRLTVL.